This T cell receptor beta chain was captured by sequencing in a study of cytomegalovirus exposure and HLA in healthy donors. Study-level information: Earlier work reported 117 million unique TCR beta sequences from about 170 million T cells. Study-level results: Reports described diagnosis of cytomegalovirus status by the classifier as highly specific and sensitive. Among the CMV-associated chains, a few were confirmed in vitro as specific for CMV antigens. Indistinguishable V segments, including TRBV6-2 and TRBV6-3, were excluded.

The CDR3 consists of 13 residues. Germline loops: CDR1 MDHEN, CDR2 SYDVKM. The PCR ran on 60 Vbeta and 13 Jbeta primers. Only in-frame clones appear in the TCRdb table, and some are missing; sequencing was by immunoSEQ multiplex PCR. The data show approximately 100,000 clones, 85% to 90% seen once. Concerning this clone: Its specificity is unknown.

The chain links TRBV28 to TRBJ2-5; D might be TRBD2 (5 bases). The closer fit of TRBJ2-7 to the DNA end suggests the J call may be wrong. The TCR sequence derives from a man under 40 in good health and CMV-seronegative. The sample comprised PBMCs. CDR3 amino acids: CASSLLASSEQYF. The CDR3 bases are TGTGCCAGCAGTTTACTAGCTTCTAGCGAGCAGTACTTC.